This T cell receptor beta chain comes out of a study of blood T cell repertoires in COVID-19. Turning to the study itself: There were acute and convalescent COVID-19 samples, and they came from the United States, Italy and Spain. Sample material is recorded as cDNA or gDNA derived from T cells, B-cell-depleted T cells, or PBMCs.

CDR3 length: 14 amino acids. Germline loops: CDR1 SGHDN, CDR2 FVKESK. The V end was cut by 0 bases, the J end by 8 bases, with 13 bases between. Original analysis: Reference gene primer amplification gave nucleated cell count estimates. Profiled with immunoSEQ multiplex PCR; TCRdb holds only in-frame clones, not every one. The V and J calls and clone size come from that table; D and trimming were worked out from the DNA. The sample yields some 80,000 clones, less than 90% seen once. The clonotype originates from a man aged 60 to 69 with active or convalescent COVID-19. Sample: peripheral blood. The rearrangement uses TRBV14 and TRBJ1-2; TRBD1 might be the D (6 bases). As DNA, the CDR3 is TGTGCCAGCAGCCAAGAAGGGGGAAGGGGAGGCTACACCTTC. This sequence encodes CASSQEGGRGGYTF.